Listed below are T cell receptor beta chains from one sample, sequenced in a study of T-cell reconstitution after alpha-beta-depleted transplantation in children. TCRdb recomputed calls from the PCR reads with MiXCR, one row per CDR3 protein. The data contain around 700,000 distinct CDR3 sequences, about 12% of them singletons. The specimen comprised PBMCs, sampled before TCRalphabeta/CD19-depleted stem cell transplant. The receptors were sampled from a girl aged 2 to 9 with congenital amegakaryocytic thrombocytopenia, due to receive a stem cell transplant. Both conserved end residues are part of each CDR3. Each record gives: V gene, clone size, J gene, D gene, CDR3 protein, CDR3 DNA. The D gene is left open where the match is weak. Clone size is not always given. Where it is, it says once, few, many or a class for expanded clones.

TRBV14	few	TRBJ1-5	TRBD1	CASSPHRDSDQPQHF	TGTGCCAGCAGCCCCCACCGGGACAGTGATCAGCCCCAGCATTTT
TRBV12-3/TRBV12-4	many	TRBJ2-1	TRBD1	CASAAGTVNNEQFF	TGTGCCAGCGCAGCCGGGACAGTAAACAATGAGCAGTTCTTC
TRBV27	few	TRBJ2-5	-	CASSTRAGLPGETQYF	TGTGCCAGCAGTACCCGGGCCGGTCTCCCTGGGGAGACCCAGTACTTC
TRBV18	many	TRBJ1-3	-	CASSPPSGRYSGNTIYF	TGTGCCAGCTCACCACCTTCGGGCCGGTACTCTGGAAACACCATATATTTT
TRBV5-1	-	TRBJ2-3	TRBD2	CASSMASGITDTQYF	TGCGCCAGCTCGATGGCTAGCGGGATCACAGATACGCAGTATTTT
TRBV28	few	TRBJ1-2	-	CASTPVGGAQDYGYTF	TGTGCCAGCACCCCTGTGGGGGGCGCCCAGGACTATGGCTACACCTTC
TRBV28	many	TRBJ1-2	TRBD1	CASSSTGTGYGYTF	TGTGCCAGCAGTTCAACCGGGACAGGCTATGGCTACACCTTC
TRBV4-1	few	TRBJ2-2	-	CASSQDLRPLGPGELFF	TGCGCCAGCAGCCAAGATCTTCGGCCCCTGGGACCCGGGGAGCTGTTTTTT
TRBV20-1	few	TRBJ2-3	-	CSAPAGDTQYF	TGCAGTGCCCCGGCGGGAGATACGCAGTATTTT
TRBV20-1	-	TRBJ2-7	-	CSARVGLSIYGEQYF	TGCAGTGCTAGAGTGGGTCTATCCATCTACGGGGAGCAGTACTTC
TRBV14	few	TRBJ1-1	-	CASTHPLHGAEAFF	TGTGCCAGCACCCATCCGCTCCATGGCGCTGAAGCTTTCTTT
TRBV12-3/TRBV12-4	many	TRBJ1-5	-	CASSLPSGESNQPQHF	TGTGCCAGCAGTTTACCTTCCGGGGAGAGCAATCAGCCCCAGCATTTT
TRBV5-6	many	TRBJ1-1	-	CASSRDIGTEAFF	TGTGCCAGCAGCCGGGACATAGGCACTGAAGCTTTCTTT
TRBV29-1	many	TRBJ2-5	-	CSVEEDLFETQYF	TGCAGCGTTGAAGAGGATCTGTTTGAGACCCAGTACTTC
TRBV29-1	many	TRBJ2-3	TRBD2	CSVSTPGLAVDTQYF	TGCAGCGTCAGCACCCCGGGACTAGCTGTCGATACGCAGTATTTT